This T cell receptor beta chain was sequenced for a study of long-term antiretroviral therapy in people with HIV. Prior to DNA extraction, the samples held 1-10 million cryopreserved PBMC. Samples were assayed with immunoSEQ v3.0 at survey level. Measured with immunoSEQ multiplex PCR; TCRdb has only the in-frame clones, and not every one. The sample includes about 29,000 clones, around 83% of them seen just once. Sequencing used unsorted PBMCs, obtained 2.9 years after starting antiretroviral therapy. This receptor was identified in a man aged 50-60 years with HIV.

CDR3 region: CASSLLKGGKTAYGYTF. CDR3 nucleotide sequence: TGTGCCAGTAGTCTCCTTAAGGGGGGGAAGACGGCCTATGGCTACACCTTC. The chain recombines TRBV19 with TRBJ1-2, with D possibly matching TRBD1 (6 bases). The CDR3 loop spans 17 amino acids. V gave up 5 bases and J gave up 4 bases, with 23 bases separating them. CDR1 is LNHDA, CDR2 SQIVND, per germline (reference sequence).